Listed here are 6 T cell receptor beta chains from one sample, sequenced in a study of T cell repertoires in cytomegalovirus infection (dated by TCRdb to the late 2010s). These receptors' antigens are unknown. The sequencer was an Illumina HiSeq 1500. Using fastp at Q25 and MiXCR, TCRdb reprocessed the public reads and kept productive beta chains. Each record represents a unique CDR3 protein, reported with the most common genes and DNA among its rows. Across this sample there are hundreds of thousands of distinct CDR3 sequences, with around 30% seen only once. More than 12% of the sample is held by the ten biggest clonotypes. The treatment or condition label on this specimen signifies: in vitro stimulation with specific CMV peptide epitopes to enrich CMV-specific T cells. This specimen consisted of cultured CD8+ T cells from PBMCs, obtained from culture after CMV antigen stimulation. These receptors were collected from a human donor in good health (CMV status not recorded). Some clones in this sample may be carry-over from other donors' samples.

The DNA for the CDR3 is TGTGCCAGCAGTTCACTCACAGGGTACTATGGCTACACCTTC. Its protein is CASSSLTGYYGYTF. The chain links TRBV6-2 or TRBV6-3 to TRBJ1-2; TRBD1 might be the D (6 bases). Germline lookup yields CDR1 MNHEY and CDR2 SVGEGT. The CDR3 contains 14 residues. Trimming took 4 bases from V and 3 from J, leaving 12 bases between them.

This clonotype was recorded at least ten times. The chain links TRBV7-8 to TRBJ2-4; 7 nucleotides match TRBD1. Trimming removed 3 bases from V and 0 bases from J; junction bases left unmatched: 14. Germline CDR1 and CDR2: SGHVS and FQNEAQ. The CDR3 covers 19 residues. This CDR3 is CASSFTSGTVSLAKNIQYF. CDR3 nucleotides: TGTGCCAGCAGCTTTACATCCGGGACAGTATCGTTAGCCAAAAACATTCAGTACTTC.

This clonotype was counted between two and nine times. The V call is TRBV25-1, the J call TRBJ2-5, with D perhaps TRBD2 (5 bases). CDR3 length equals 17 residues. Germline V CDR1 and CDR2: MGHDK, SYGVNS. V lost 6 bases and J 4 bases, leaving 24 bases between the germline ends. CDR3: CASSSEGERAGVETQYF. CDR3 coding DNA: TGTGCCAGCAGCTCTGAGGGAGAAAGGGCCGGAGTAGAGACCCAGTACTTC.

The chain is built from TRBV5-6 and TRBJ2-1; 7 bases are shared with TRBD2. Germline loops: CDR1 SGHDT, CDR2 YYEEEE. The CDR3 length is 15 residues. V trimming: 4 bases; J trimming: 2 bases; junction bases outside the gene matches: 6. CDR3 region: CASSSRDYPYNEQFF. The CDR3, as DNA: TGTGCCAGCAGCAGCCGGGACTATCCCTACAATGAGCAGTTCTTC.

Here the CDR3 DNA reads TGTGCCACCACCGGGACAGGGGGCTTGGATGAGCAGTTCTTC. The encoded protein is CATTGTGGLDEQFF. The genes are TRBV12-3 or TRBV12-4 and TRBJ2-1, with 12 positions matching TRBD1. CDR3 length: 14 amino acids. J was trimmed by 8 bases and V by 10 bases; bases with no gene match: 9.

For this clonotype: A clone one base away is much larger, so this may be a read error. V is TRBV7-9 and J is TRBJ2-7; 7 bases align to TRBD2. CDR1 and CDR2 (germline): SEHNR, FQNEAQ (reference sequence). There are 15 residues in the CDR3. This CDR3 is CVSSLILADSYEQYF. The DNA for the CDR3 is TGTGTCAGCAGCTTAATCCTAGCGGACTCCTACGAGCAGTACTTC.